Listed below are T cell receptor beta chains from one sample, sequenced in a study of blood T cell repertoires in COVID-19. The repertoire was sequenced with immunoSEQ multiplex PCR; TCRdb's copy has only in-frame clones and lacks some. The sample lists around 150,000 clones; 76% were seen once. What was sequenced was peripheral blood. These receptors came from a woman older than 75 with active or convalescent COVID-19. CDR3s include the opening cysteine and the closing phenylalanine or tryptophan. D genes are given only for firm matches. Clone size is given for some rows only: seen once, a few or many times, or a class if the clone is expanded.

clone size,V gene,J gene,D gene,CDR3 DNA,CDR3 protein
NA,TRBV19,TRBJ2-2,TRBD1,TGTGCCAGTTCTGCCGGGACAGGGGGCTTCGGGGAGCTGTTTTTT,CASSAGTGGFGELFF
NA,TRBV7-7,TRBJ2-2,NA,TGTGCTAGCAGCCGGGGAGGGACAAGAAACACCGGGGAGCTGTTTTTT,CASSRGGTRNTGELFF
NA,TRBV7-8,TRBJ2-7,TRBD2,TGTGCCAGCAGCTTGAGGCTAGCGGGGGTAGCCTACGAGCAGTACTTC,CASSLRLAGVAYEQYF
NA,TRBV30,TRBJ1-2,NA,TGTGCCTGGAGTAAAGGTGGGGGGGCTGTGTCTAACTATGGCTACACCTTC,CAWSKGGGAVSNYGYTF
NA,TRBV18,TRBJ1-4,NA,TGTGCCAGCTCACGAAACACCGGGACAATGGGTGAAAAACTGTTTTTT,CASSRNTGTMGEKLFF
NA,TRBV15,TRBJ1-2,TRBD1,TGTGCCACCAGCAGAGCGGACAGGGATGCGGCTAACTATGGCTACACCTTC,CATSRADRDAANYGYTF
few,TRBV6-5,TRBJ1-2,TRBD1,TGTGCCAGCAGCCCCCGACAGGGTTCTAACTATGGCTACACCTTC,CASSPRQGSNYGYTF
few,TRBV19,TRBJ1-5,NA,TGTGCCAGGGGGGACACGCCGAACAATCAGCCCCAGCATTTT,CARGDTPNNQPQHF
once,TRBV6-2/TRBV6-3,TRBJ1-1,NA,TGTGCCAGCAGTTACGGACACTTTTTAGGTACCGCAACTGAAGCTTTCTTT,CASSYGHFLGTATEAFF
NA,TRBV5-1,TRBJ1-2,TRBD1,TGCGCCAGCAGCTTGTTGGCAGGGGGATCGGTTCATGGCTACACCTTC,CASSLLAGGSVHGYTF
NA,TRBV4-3,TRBJ2-7,NA,TGCGCCAGCAGCACCACCCCCGCGGGCTACGAGCAGTACTTC,CASSTTPAGYEQYF
NA,TRBV18,TRBJ1-2,NA,TGTGCCAGCTCACAGGCGGGGACTGACTATGGCTACACCTTC,CASSQAGTDYGYTF
few,TRBV6-2/TRBV6-3,TRBJ1-2,TRBD1,TGTGCCAGCAGTTTCGGACAGGGGGTTAACTATGGCTACACCTTC,CASSFGQGVNYGYTF
few,TRBV30,TRBJ1-1,NA,TGTGCCTGGACTCTAGCCCGGGCTCCGTCCGCTTTCTTT,CAWTLARAPSAFF
NA,TRBV5-1,TRBJ2-3,TRBD2,TGCGCCAGCAGCCCCCTGCGAGGGACTAGCGGAACCACAGATACGCAGTATTTT,CASSPLRGTSGTTDTQYF
NA,TRBV3-1/TRBV3-2,TRBJ2-7,NA,TGTGCCAGCAGCCAAGTATGCAGGGAAGGGGCGGTCTCCTACGAGCAGTACTTC,CASSQVCREGAVSYEQYF
NA,TRBV27,TRBJ2-7,TRBD1,TGTGCCAGCAGGACAGCCGGGACAGGAACAACAGTAGGGCAGTACTTC,CASRTAGTGTTVGQYF
NA,TRBV5-1,TRBJ2-7,TRBD2,TGCGCCAGCAGCATACTAGCGGGGGGCCACAACGAGCAGTACTTC,CASSILAGGHNEQYF
NA,TRBV28,TRBJ1-5,TRBD1,TGTGCCAGCAGTTTTACAGGGGATAATCAGCCCCAGCATTTT,CASSFTGDNQPQHF
few,TRBV19,TRBJ1-5,TRBD1,TGTGCCAGTAGTCCTCATGTGGGACAGGGGACGGGCAATCAGCCCCAGCATTTT,CASSPHVGQGTGNQPQHF
NA,TRBV20-1,TRBJ1-1,TRBD1,TGCAGTGCTAGTTCGACAGGGGCGGGAACTGAAGCTTTCTTT,CSASSTGAGTEAFF
NA,TRBV2,TRBJ1-5,NA,TGTGCCAGCAGTCTCAACAGGGACCAGCCCCAGCATTTT,CASSLNRDQPQHF
NA,TRBV5-1,TRBJ2-2,TRBD2,TGCGCCAGCAGCGCAGGACTAGCTGAGGTGGCCGGGGAGCTGTTTTTT,CASSAGLAEVAGELFF
NA,TRBV18,TRBJ2-7,NA,TGTGCCAGCTCACCATTTGGTGGAGTACTAGTCGAGCACTACGAGCAGTACTTC,CASSPFGGVLVEHYEQYF
NA,TRBV14,TRBJ2-1,TRBD2,TGTGCCAGCAGCCAAGATCCTGAGGGAGGGTTTGTACGGAATGAGCAGTTCTTC,CASSQDPEGGFVRNEQFF
NA,TRBV5-4,TRBJ2-7,TRBD1,TGTGCCAGCAGCGTCGACAGGGCACAGCAGTACTTC,CASSVDRAQQYF
NA,TRBV2,TRBJ2-7,TRBD2,TGTGCCAGCAGTAACCTCCGGGACTACGAACTGTTC,CASSNLRDYELF
NA,TRBV18,TRBJ2-1,TRBD2,TGTGCCAGCTCACCTAACCTTAGCGGGGGTGGCAATGAGCAGTTCTTC,CASSPNLSGGGNEQFF
NA,TRBV11-3,TRBJ2-7,NA,TGTGCAAGCAGCTTAGGGTACGGGAGCTCCTACGAGCAGTACTTC,CASSLGYGSSYEQYF
few,TRBV30,TRBJ1-4,TRBD1,TGTGCCTGGAAAGGGATGGACAGGGGGCTTAGCACTAATGAAAAACTGTTTTTT,CAWKGMDRGLSTNEKLFF
NA,TRBV19,TRBJ1-1,NA,TGTGCCAGTAGCTGGGGGGTTACCACTGAAGCTTTCTTT,CASSWGVTTEAFF
NA,TRBV5-1,TRBJ2-3,NA,TGCGCCAGCAGCTTGCTCCTTTTATCCACAGATACGCAGTATTTT,CASSLLLLSTDTQYF
once,TRBV2,TRBJ1-5,NA,TGTGCCAGCAGTGAAGTGAACAGAGATCAGCCCCAGCATTTT,CASSEVNRDQPQHF
NA,TRBV18,TRBJ1-6,NA,TGTGCCAGCTCACCATCAACAGCAATGGTTTCACCCCTCCACTTT,CASSPSTAMVSPLHF
NA,TRBV13,TRBJ1-4,NA,TGTGCCAGCAGCTCCCTCCTTGAAGCCACAGGGAAGCGTACAACTAATGAAAAACTGTTTTTT,CASSSLLEATGKRTTNEKLFF
once,TRBV5-8,TRBJ2-2,TRBD1,TGTGCCACCGGAAGGGACAGGGGGCGAACCGGGGAGCTGTTTTTT,CATGRDRGRTGELFF
NA,TRBV18,TRBJ1-5,NA,TGTGCCAGCTCACCAGACAGTCACAGCAATCAGCCCCAGCATTTT,CASSPDSHSNQPQHF
NA,TRBV9,TRBJ2-1,TRBD2,TGTGCCAGCAGCGTCTCCGGGACTAGCGGGGCAAAGTTCTTC,CASSVSGTSGAKFF
NA,TRBV6-5,TRBJ2-7,NA,TGTGCCAGCAGGAGAAGAGACGAGCAGTACTTC,CASRRRDEQYF
NA,TRBV19,TRBJ1-3,NA,TGTGCCAGTAATCAAAGGGGCTCCGGAAACACCATATATTTT,CASNQRGSGNTIYF
NA,TRBV18,TRBJ2-7,NA,TGTGCCAGCTCACACAGGGATGTCGTAACCTACGAGCAGTACTTC,CASSHRDVVTYEQYF
NA,TRBV20-1,TRBJ2-5,NA,TGCAGTGCTAGAATCGGAGAGACCCAGTACTTC,CSARIGETQYF
NA,TRBV9,TRBJ2-1,TRBD2,TGTGCCAGCAGCGTCGGGGGGGACTACAATGAGCAGTTCTTC,CASSVGGDYNEQFF
NA,TRBV27,TRBJ2-7,NA,TGTGCCAGCACTTTGGCCTGGGGGAGGACCTACGAGCAGTACTTC,CASTLAWGRTYEQYF
NA,TRBV28,TRBJ1-5,NA,TGTGCCAGCAGTTTAACTAGGCAGGGGCGAGGTGGCAATCAGCCCCAGCATTTT,CASSLTRQGRGGNQPQHF
many,TRBV7-9,TRBJ1-2,NA,TGTGCCAGCAGCTTAGTCGTCTATGGCTACACCTTC,CASSLVVYGYTF
few,TRBV9,TRBJ1-5,NA,TGTGCCAGCAGCGTAGGGTCAGGGGCTCAGCCCCAGCATTTT,CASSVGSGAQPQHF
NA,TRBV2,TRBJ2-1,TRBD2,TGTGCCAGCAGTGCGACTAGCGGGGGGGCTCCTGAGCAGTTCTTC,CASSATSGGAPEQFF
NA,TRBV11-2,TRBJ1-4,TRBD1,TGTGCCAGCAGCCCAGGGGACAGGGTGTTAGGGGAAAAACTGTTTTTT,CASSPGDRVLGEKLFF
few,TRBV12-3/TRBV12-4,TRBJ2-5,NA,TGTGCCAGCAGTTTTGCGACAGGCCGGACCCAGTACTTC,CASSFATGRTQYF
NA,TRBV6-4,TRBJ2-5,NA,TGTGCCAGCAGTGACCCGGGAAATTTTCAGGCCTGTCGAGAGACCCAGTACTTC,CASSDPGNFQACRETQYF